This is a list of T cell receptor beta chains from one sample in a study of CD8+ T cells in alopecia areata. Sequencing was performed with immunoSEQ multiplex PCR; in TCRdb, only in-frame clones are kept and a portion is missing. Of roughly 200,000 clones in the sample, approximately 56% were seen once. The sample was CD4+ T cells sorted from blood, taken at week 4, from a patient treated with tofacitinib. The receptors here all came from a human donor with alopecia areata. The CDR3 runs from the conserved cysteine through the conserved F or W. The order of the fields is D gene, J gene, clone size, V gene, CDR3 DNA, CDR3 protein. The D gene is left open where the match is weak. Only part of the rows carry a size: once, few, many, or a class if the clone is expanded.

d_gene: -
j_gene: TRBJ2-7
abundance: few
v_gene: TRBV29-1
CDR3nt: TGCAGCTTACTTACCGAGACCTACGAGCAGTACTTC
CDR3aa: CSLLTETYEQYF

d_gene: -
j_gene: TRBJ2-7
abundance: -
v_gene: TRBV5-1
CDR3nt: TGCGCCAGCAGCTTGGGGAGAGGGGTTGCGGTCGAGCAGTACTTC
CDR3aa: CASSLGRGVAVEQYF

d_gene: -
j_gene: TRBJ2-7
abundance: -
v_gene: TRBV18
CDR3nt: TGTGCCAGCTCACCATACACCGCCTACGAGCAGTACTTC
CDR3aa: CASSPYTAYEQYF

d_gene: -
j_gene: TRBJ2-5
abundance: -
v_gene: TRBV5-1
CDR3nt: TGCGCCAGCAGTCGTGCGGGGAACCAAGAGACCCAGTACTTC
CDR3aa: CASSRAGNQETQYF

d_gene: TRBD2
j_gene: TRBJ2-1
abundance: -
v_gene: TRBV7-7
CDR3nt: TGTGCTAGCAGCCCCAGCGGGGGGGCGGCCAATGAGCAGTTCTTC
CDR3aa: CASSPSGGAANEQFF

d_gene: -
j_gene: TRBJ1-1
abundance: -
v_gene: TRBV6-5
CDR3nt: TGTGCCAGCTCCAAGGGCCAATCGGGGGCTGAAGCTTTCTTT
CDR3aa: CASSKGQSGAEAFF

d_gene: -
j_gene: TRBJ1-2
abundance: once
v_gene: TRBV4-1
CDR3nt: TGCGCCAGCAGCCAGGCAGGGGCCTATGGCTACACCTTC
CDR3aa: CASSQAGAYGYTF

d_gene: TRBD1
j_gene: TRBJ2-3
abundance: -
v_gene: TRBV6-5
CDR3nt: TGTGCCACCAGAAGGACAGGGACGGCAGATACGCAGTATTTT
CDR3aa: CATRRTGTADTQYF

d_gene: -
j_gene: TRBJ2-6
abundance: -
v_gene: TRBV7-3
CDR3nt: TGTGCCAGCAGCCCACGAGAGTCTGGGGCCAACGTCCTGACTTTC
CDR3aa: CASSPRESGANVLTF

d_gene: TRBD1
j_gene: TRBJ2-7
abundance: few
v_gene: TRBV29-1
CDR3nt: TGCAGCGTTGCGGGACAGTATACCTACGAGCAGTACTTC
CDR3aa: CSVAGQYTYEQYF

d_gene: -
j_gene: TRBJ2-3
abundance: -
v_gene: TRBV2
CDR3nt: TGTGCCAGCAGTATCGGGGATATGCTGTATTTT
CDR3aa: CASSIGDMLYF

d_gene: -
j_gene: TRBJ2-5
abundance: -
v_gene: TRBV30
CDR3nt: TGTGCCTGGAGTGTCGGCGGAACAGGGCAGACCCAGTACTTC
CDR3aa: CAWSVGGTGQTQYF

d_gene: TRBD1
j_gene: TRBJ2-2
abundance: few
v_gene: TRBV29-1
CDR3nt: TGCAGCGCCAAACAGGGGCCGGGCGGGGAGCTGTTTTTT
CDR3aa: CSAKQGPGGELFF

d_gene: -
j_gene: TRBJ2-3
abundance: -
v_gene: TRBV5-4
CDR3nt: TGTGCCAGCAGCTTGGATGCGGGGAGACGCTCGGATACGCAGTATTTT
CDR3aa: CASSLDAGRRSDTQYF

d_gene: -
j_gene: TRBJ1-6
abundance: -
v_gene: TRBV6-5
CDR3nt: TGTGCCAGCAGTTACTCAGTAGGGAATTCACCCCTCCACTTT
CDR3aa: CASSYSVGNSPLHF

d_gene: TRBD1
j_gene: TRBJ2-7
abundance: -
v_gene: TRBV6-6
CDR3nt: TGTGCCAGCAGCCCATCCGACAGGGCAATCGAGCAGTACTTC
CDR3aa: CASSPSDRAIEQYF

d_gene: -
j_gene: TRBJ2-5
abundance: few
v_gene: TRBV29-1
CDR3nt: TGCAGCGTTGAAAGGGTATCTAGGGGAAAAGAGACCCAGTACTTC
CDR3aa: CSVERVSRGKETQYF

d_gene: TRBD1
j_gene: TRBJ2-7
abundance: -
v_gene: TRBV7-2
CDR3nt: TGTGCCAGCAGCTTAGAAGGGACAGACTCCTACGAGCAGTACTTC
CDR3aa: CASSLEGTDSYEQYF

d_gene: -
j_gene: TRBJ1-1
abundance: -
v_gene: TRBV7-3
CDR3nt: TGTGCCAGCAGCTTGGGGATGAACACTGAAGCTTTCTTT
CDR3aa: CASSLGMNTEAFF

d_gene: TRBD1
j_gene: TRBJ1-2
abundance: -
v_gene: TRBV19
CDR3nt: TGTGCCAGCCTCCCGGGACAGGGAAGAGGGTATGGCTACACCTTC
CDR3aa: CASLPGQGRGYGYTF

d_gene: TRBD2
j_gene: TRBJ2-4
abundance: -
v_gene: TRBV29-1
CDR3nt: TGCAGCGTTGGGACTAGCGGGAACATTCAGTACTTC
CDR3aa: CSVGTSGNIQYF

d_gene: -
j_gene: TRBJ1-2
abundance: -
v_gene: TRBV27
CDR3nt: TGTGCCAGCAGTTGGACAGTTCATAACTATGGCTACACCTTC
CDR3aa: CASSWTVHNYGYTF

d_gene: TRBD1
j_gene: TRBJ1-6
abundance: -
v_gene: TRBV4-1
CDR3nt: TGCGCCAGCAGCCACACCACTGACCGGGACAGCGATTCACCCCTCCACTTT
CDR3aa: CASSHTTDRDSDSPLHF

d_gene: -
j_gene: TRBJ2-5
abundance: once
v_gene: TRBV29-1
CDR3nt: TGCAGCGTGGGGCTGCAGGAGGAGACCCAGTACTTC
CDR3aa: CSVGLQEETQYF

d_gene: -
j_gene: TRBJ1-1
abundance: -
v_gene: TRBV5-6
CDR3nt: TGTGCCAGCAGCTTGGAGGCAGGGCGCCTTAAGGGGAACACTGAAGCTTTCTTT
CDR3aa: CASSLEAGRLKGNTEAFF

d_gene: TRBD1
j_gene: TRBJ1-2
abundance: -
v_gene: TRBV7-2
CDR3nt: TGTGCCAGCAGCTCCCATACGACCACAGGGGAATATGGCTACACCTTC
CDR3aa: CASSSHTTTGEYGYTF

d_gene: TRBD1
j_gene: TRBJ1-1
abundance: -
v_gene: TRBV2
CDR3nt: TGTGCCAGCACCCAGGACAGGGAGCGCACTGAAGCTTTCTTT
CDR3aa: CASTQDRERTEAFF

d_gene: -
j_gene: TRBJ1-5
abundance: -
v_gene: TRBV5-6
CDR3nt: TGTGCCAGCAGCTTGTTCCGGGCCCAGCCCCAGCATTTT
CDR3aa: CASSLFRAQPQHF

d_gene: -
j_gene: TRBJ2-5
abundance: -
v_gene: TRBV27
CDR3nt: TGTGCCACCCGGGCCTGGGAGACCCAGTACTTC
CDR3aa: CATRAWETQYF

d_gene: -
j_gene: TRBJ1-1
abundance: -
v_gene: TRBV2
CDR3nt: TGTGCCAGCACCCTGGGGGGGGCGAACACTGAAGCTTTCTTT
CDR3aa: CASTLGGANTEAFF

d_gene: -
j_gene: TRBJ2-3
abundance: -
v_gene: TRBV5-4
CDR3nt: TGTGCCAGCAGCTTGGCAGCAAGCACAGATACGCAGTATTTT
CDR3aa: CASSLAASTDTQYF

d_gene: -
j_gene: TRBJ2-5
abundance: -
v_gene: TRBV5-4
CDR3nt: TGTGCCAGCAGCTTAGTAGCGTCTGCTGAGACCCAGTACTTC
CDR3aa: CASSLVASAETQYF

d_gene: -
j_gene: TRBJ1-5
abundance: -
v_gene: TRBV5-6
CDR3nt: TGTGCCAGCAGCCGGACGGGCAATCAGCCCCAGCATTTT
CDR3aa: CASSRTGNQPQHF

d_gene: -
j_gene: TRBJ2-3
abundance: -
v_gene: TRBV6-1
CDR3nt: TGTGCCAGCAGCAAAGGGGACTTCACAGATACGCAGTATTTT
CDR3aa: CASSKGDFTDTQYF

d_gene: TRBD1
j_gene: TRBJ1-2
abundance: -
v_gene: TRBV30
CDR3nt: TGTGCCTGGACCACTACAGGGGGGAGTGGCTACACCTTC
CDR3aa: CAWTTTGGSGYTF

d_gene: -
j_gene: TRBJ2-7
abundance: few
v_gene: TRBV29-1
CDR3nt: TGCAGCGTTGCCTCCTCCTACGAGCAGTACTTC
CDR3aa: CSVASSYEQYF

d_gene: -
j_gene: TRBJ2-3
abundance: few
v_gene: TRBV28
CDR3nt: TGTGCCAGCAGTGGGGCCAGGCGGGTTAGCACAGATACGCAGTATTTT
CDR3aa: CASSGARRVSTDTQYF

d_gene: -
j_gene: TRBJ1-5
abundance: -
v_gene: TRBV6-5
CDR3nt: TGTGCCAGCAGTTACGGATCCGGGACGGGGCAGCCCCAGCATTTT
CDR3aa: CASSYGSGTGQPQHF

d_gene: -
j_gene: TRBJ1-5
abundance: -
v_gene: TRBV30
CDR3nt: TGTGCCTGGAGCGGGGGTTGGGGGCAGGTGTATAGCAATCAGCCCCAGCATTTT
CDR3aa: CAWSGGWGQVYSNQPQHF

d_gene: -
j_gene: TRBJ2-1
abundance: -
v_gene: TRBV6-5
CDR3nt: TGTGCCAGCCGGTCTAGAAGGGTCACCTACAATGAGCAGTTCTTC
CDR3aa: CASRSRRVTYNEQFF